Each of the 9 T cell receptor beta chains below was sequenced from the same sample in a study of blood T cell repertoires in COVID-19. Here immunoSEQ multiplex PCR was the method, and the copy in TCRdb shows in-frame clones only, minus some. Altogether 390,000 or so clones are present, around 87% being singletons, with the ten largest covering around 10%. Sequenced sample: PBMCs or T cells enriched from blood (not recorded which). Source of these receptors: a woman between 45 and 60 years old who had recovered from COVID-19.

The chain combines TRBV5-1 with TRBJ1-1; possibly TRBD1 for D (6 bases). Germline loops: CDR1 SGHRS, CDR2 YFSETQ. V lost 3 bases and J 11 bases, leaving 20 bases between the germline ends. This CDR3 contains 14 residues. CDR3 amino acids: CASSSGRTRTVAFF. The CDR3 coding sequence is TGCGCCAGCAGCTCGGGACGGACCCGGACAGTGGCTTTCTTT. Full variable domain (outside the CDR3, taken from reference TRBV5-1 and TRBJ1-1): KAGVTQTPRYLIKTRGQQVTLSCSPISGHRSVSWYQQTPGQGLQFLFEYFSETQRNKGNFPGRFSGRQFSNSRSEMNVSTLELGDSALYLCASSSGRTRTVAFFGQGTRLTVV.

This clone was detected only a few times. This chain links TRBV3-1 (or the pseudogene TRBV3-2) with TRBJ2-7; D is perhaps TRBD1 (5 bases). This CDR3 comprises 14 residues. Trimming left V 1 base short and J 7 bases short, with 14 bases between. CDR1 and CDR2 from the germline V gene are LGHDT and YNNKEL (reference sequence). CDR3 sequence (DNA): TGTGCCAGCAGCCAAGGGGCCACACAGGTTGAGCAGTACTTC. Translating it yields CASSQGATQVEQYF.

This chain joins TRBV7-9 and TRBJ1-6; D uncertain. Germline-derived CDR1 and CDR2 are SEHNR and FQNEAQ (reference sequence). The V and J ends lost 5 bases and 0 bases respectively, with 5 bases between them. CDR3 length: 14 amino acids. CDR3 region: CASSQDSYNSPLHF. DNA of the CDR3: TGTGCCAGCAGCCAGGACTCCTATAATTCACCCCTCCACTTT.

Worth noting for this clone: The identical CDR3 is also encoded by other nucleotide sequences in the sample. The rearrangement links TRBV5-1 to TRBJ2-5; the D gene is possibly TRBD1 (6 bases). The CDR3 is 13 residues long. Trimming stripped 0 bases from V and 4 bases from J, with 7 bases between. Germline V gene data show CDR1 as SGHRS and CDR2 as YFSETQ. This CDR3 is CASSLDRVETQYF. CDR3 nucleotide sequence: TGCGCCAGCAGCTTGGACAGGGTAGAGACCCAGTACTTC.

The sample holds a few counts of this clone. This chain connects TRBV27 to TRBJ1-2, with D maybe TRBD1 (6 bases). V lost 8 bases to trimming and J lost 4 bases, with 14 bases between them. This CDR3 has 13 amino acids. The germline V gene encodes CDR1 MNHEY and CDR2 SMNVEV (reference sequence). CDR3 residues: CASRQASTYGYTF. The CDR3 DNA follows: TGTGCCAGCCGACAGGCCTCCACCTATGGCTACACCTTC.

J is TRBJ1-6 and V is TRBV27; D uncertain. CDR3 size: 12 residues. Between the trimmed V and J ends, which lost 4 bases and 4 bases, there was a span of 2 bases. Per the germline V gene, CDR1 is MNHEY and CDR2 is SMNVEV (reference sequence). In DNA form, the CDR3 reads TGTGCCAGCAGTTCTTATAATTCACCCCTCCACTTT. Protein sequence: CASSSYNSPLHF.

The genes are TRBV6-5 and TRBJ2-3; 8 bases fit TRBD2. The junction had 10 bases not matched to a gene; V was cut back by 7 bases and J by 4 bases. The CDR3 consists of 15 residues. Germline-derived CDR1 and CDR2 are MNHEY and SVGAGI. The CDR3: CASTLSGGSSDTQYF. CDR3 coding DNA: TGTGCCAGCACCCTGAGCGGGGGATCATCAGATACGCAGTATTTT.

The chain joins TRBV7-8 to TRBJ2-1, with TRBD2 as a possible D gene (6 bases). Germline assignment: CDR1 SGHVS and CDR2 FQNEAQ. The ends were cut back, 5 bases at V and 9 bases at J, with 14 bases in the middle. This CDR3 region has 13 residues. In nucleotides, the CDR3 is TGTGCCAGCAGCACAAGACCCGGGAGTGAGCAGTTCTTC. Residues: CASSTRPGSEQFF. Looking up the rest from reference TRBV7-8 and TRBJ2-1 gives the full variable domain: GAGVSQSPRYKVAKRGQDVALRCDPISGHVSLFWYQQALGQGPEFLTYFQNEAQLDKSGLPSDRFFAERPEGSVSTLKIQRTQQEDSAVYLCASSTRPGSEQFFGPGTRLTVL.

The CDR3 reads CATSPAGMNTEAFF. CDR3 in DNA: TGTGCCACCTCCCCGGCAGGAATGAACACTGAAGCTTTCTTT. J is TRBJ1-1 and V is TRBV6-5; D call uncertain. Germline assignment: CDR1 MNHEY and CDR2 SVGAGI. The V end was cut by 10 bases, the J end by 0 bases, with 15 bases between. CDR3 length equals 14 residues.